This TCR beta chain is drawn from a study of precursors of human CD4 cytotoxic T cells (dated by TCRdb to about 2018). Background on the whole study: CD4+ memory subsets from more than twelve donors in total were covered by the bulk TCR-seq analysis. TCR-seq analysis of 12 to 15 donors yielded TCRalpha and TCRbeta chain sequences (table S7). Overall results and qualifications from the work: IL-7Rhigh and IL-7R- TEMRA subsets showed more restricted TCR repertoires, with lower diversity and more expanded clonotypes, than TCM and TEM subsets. Only 13 of the 14 donors were included in some bulk TCR-seq comparisons, suggesting that not every subset was available for every donor. A bigger share of IL-7Rhigh TEMRA clonotypes consisted of expanded effector clonotypes than was the case for TEM or TCM clonotypes. The authors noted that a human observational design cannot definitively establish the direction of differentiation between precursor and effector cells.

Trimming takes 5 bases off V and 4 bases off J; junction bases not matched to a gene: 7. Per the germline V gene, MDHEN is the CDR1 and SYDVKM is the CDR2. The CDR3 numbers 15 residues from cysteine through phenylalanine. Kept here is only the CDR3 DNA, which spans 45 bases and is read in frame from base 1. Points on this clonotype: This receptor's antigen is unknown. There are no base qualities to consult, and no much larger clone falls within one base.

To test for a precursor-effector relationship among CD4 cytotoxic T cells, four sorted CD4+ memory subsets (TCM, TEM, IL-7Rhigh TEMRA, IL-7R- TEMRA) underwent bulk UMI-based TCR sequencing. The cells came from peripheral blood mononuclear cells that had been isolated from human blood. These reads were obtained on an Illumina MiSeq. As for how the authors treated the data: To quantify repertoire diversity, the Shannon-Wiener index was calculated using VDJtools. TCRbeta clonotypes with a clonotype frequency of at least 3 were defined as expanded. TCRdb reworked the public reads: Q25 trimming with fastp, MiXCR clone assembly, productive beta chains retained. Merged by CDR3 protein, the rows form single entries marked with the most common genes and DNA. These V and J calls are TCRdb output, not the study's own analysis. The sample records over 85 distinct CDR3 sequences, approximately 43% of which are singletons. The ten largest clonotypes hold roughly 79% of the sample.

Sequencing used memory CD4+ T cells from blood (PBMCs). The sequence is built from TRBV28 and TRBJ2-7, with 11 central nucleotides matching TRBD2. This receptor was identified in a human donor in good health. The CDR3 loop reads CASSHLAGGSYEQYF. The DNA is as follows: TGTGCCAGCAGTCATCTAGCGGGAGGATCTTACGAGCAGTACTTC.